This T cell receptor (beta chain) came from a study of CD8 T cells in Susac syndrome. Study results and limitations: The number of individuals included in the study's TCR sequencing and HLA analysis was acknowledged as relatively small.

RNA was extracted with the RNeasy kit, and a quantity of roughly 0.45 to 1 ug was reverse transcribed using random hexamers. Amplification of TCR beta CDR3 was carried out by immunoSEQ multiplex PCR, which covered 54 Vbeta and 13 Jbeta segments. Using its own MiXCR run on the immunoSEQ multiplex PCR reads, TCRdb lists one record per CDR3 protein. Found here are 150,000 to 160,000 distinct CDR3 sequences, about 95% of them singletons; the top ten hold 0.13% to 0.15%. CDR1 SGHRS and CDR2 YFSETQ come from the germline V gene. Trimming cost V 4 bases and J 3 bases; bases outside gene matches: 9. The CDR3 runs 15 residues. Of note for this clonotype: The antigen remains undetermined.

Control patients had untreated stable or active relapsing-remitting multiple sclerosis by revised McDonald criteria. This chain links TRBV5-1 with TRBJ2-5; 7 nucleotides match TRBD1. The TCR was taken from a human donor with multiple sclerosis. The sample consisted of CD8+ T cells from PBMCs. The CDR3 loop is CASSPGDRNEETQYF. The CDR3 DNA reads TGCGCCAGCAGCCCAGGGGACAGAAACGAAGAGACCCAGTACTTC.